This TCR beta chain appears in the sequencing data of a study of blood T cell repertoires in COVID-19. Sequencing used immunoSEQ multiplex PCR; TCRdb keeps in-frame clones, though not all of them. This repertoire shows under 350,000 clones, around 90% found once; its top ten account for approximately 6.8%. Sequenced: peripheral blood. The TCR originated in a young woman with COVID-19, enrolled during active disease.

The CDR3, as DNA: TGTGCCAGCAAGATCCACATGAACACTGAAGCTTTCTTT. This sequence encodes CASKIHMNTEAFF. J is TRBJ1-1 and V is TRBV28, with D uncertain. The germline V and J ends were trimmed by 7 bases and 0 bases, with 9 bases remaining between them. This CDR3 has 13 amino acids. Germline CDR1 is MDHEN and CDR2 is SYDVKM.